The 27 T cell receptor beta chains below were found in one sample sequenced in a study of cytomegalovirus exposure and HLA in healthy donors. In the PCR, 60 Vbeta and 13 Jbeta primers were used. Data came from immunoSEQ multiplex PCR; TCRdb stores just in-frame clones and leaves some out. Here the sample spans approximately 150,000 clones, approximately 82% being singletons. The source material was PBMCs. The receptors originated from a man between 18 and 35 years old in good health and CMV-seropositive.

V is TRBV28 and J is TRBJ2-1, with 8 bases that match TRBD2. The CDR3 runs 15 residues. Germline trimming cut 7 bases from V and 6 bases from J; bases unmatched to any gene: 11. Germline V CDR1 and CDR2: MDHEN, SYDVKM. The CDR3 coding sequence is TGTGCCAGCATAGTGGGAAGCGGGAGTGGCAATGAGCAGTTCTTC. Its protein product is CASIVGSGSGNEQFF.

V usage is TRBV19 and J usage is TRBJ2-1, with 9 bases matching TRBD2. The CDR3 has 17 residues. CDR1 is LNHDA, CDR2 SQIVND, per germline (reference sequence). V gave up 3 bases and J gave up 4 bases; unmatched junction bases: 10. The CDR3 DNA reads as TGTGCCAGTAGTATGAATAGCGGGAGCCTCTCTTACAATGAGCAGTTCTTC. This gives the protein CASSMNSGSLSYNEQFF. Full variable domain (rest looked up from reference TRBV19 and TRBJ2-1): DGGITQSPKYLFRKEGQNVTLSCEQNLNHDAMYWYRQDPGQGLRLIYYSQIVNDFQKGDIAEGYSVSREKKESFPLTVTSAQKNPTAFYLCASSMNSGSLSYNEQFFGPGTRLTVL.

The chain has TRBV5-4 and TRBJ2-7, with a weak D call TRBD2 (6 bases). There are 12 residues in the CDR3. The V and J ends lost 3 bases and 6 bases respectively, with 10 bases between them. Germline CDR1 SGHNT, CDR2 YYREEE (reference sequence). DNA of the CDR3: TGTGCCAGCAGCTCGGAGGGCTCCGAGCAGTACTTC. Translating gives CASSSEGSEQYF.

The chain recombines TRBV4-1 with TRBJ1-5; D is undetermined. CDR3 length: 18 residues. Per the germline V gene, CDR1 is MGHRA and CDR2 is YSYEKL. Trimming took 1 base from V and 4 from J, leaving 20 bases between them. CDR3 protein: CASSQVDLGLPSNQPQHF. CDR3 bases: TGCGCCAGCAGCCAAGTGGACTTGGGGTTGCCGTCGAATCAGCCCCAGCATTTT.

This sequence joins TRBV7-6 and TRBJ2-3; D ambiguous. The V end lost 5 bases, the J end lost 0 bases, and 15 bases lay between the germline ends. The CDR3 has 16 amino acids. Germline V gene sequence: CDR1 SGHVS, CDR2 FNYEAQ. The CDR3 sequence: CASSAESGGSTDTQYF. Written as DNA, the CDR3 is TGTGCCAGCAGCGCAGAGTCTGGCGGAAGCACAGATACGCAGTATTTT.

A remark on this clone: Other DNA sequences in the same sample also yield this CDR3. The V and J genes are TRBV28 and TRBJ1-4, with a possible D match to TRBD1 (5 bases). V lost 6 bases and J 1 base, leaving 12 bases between the germline ends. CDR1 and CDR2 from the germline V gene are MDHEN and SYDVKM. The CDR3 sequence is 15 residues long. The CDR3 loop is CASSLGGVTNEKLFF. CDR3 DNA: TGTGCCAGCAGCCTGGGGGGGGTAACTAATGAAAAACTGTTTTTT. The full variable domain, with the rest looked up from reference TRBV28 and TRBJ1-4, is DVKVTQSSRYLVKRTGEKVFLECVQDMDHENMFWYRQDPGLGLRLIYFSYDVKMKEKGDIPEGYSVSREKKERFSLILESASTNQTSMYLCASSLGGVTNEKLFFGSGTQLSVL.

The chain recombines TRBV14 with TRBJ1-1; D is perhaps TRBD1 (5 bases). Germline V gives CDR1 SGHDN, CDR2 FVKESK. Trimming removed 8 bases from V and 0 bases from J, with 10 bases in between. The CDR3 sequence is 13 residues long. The CDR3 reads CASGKGVNTEAFF. In DNA form, the CDR3 reads TGTGCCAGCGGTAAAGGGGTGAACACTGAAGCTTTCTTT.

The J gene is TRBJ2-5, the V gene TRBV15; 7 positions match TRBD1. The CDR3 loop spans 15 amino acids. Germline assignment: CDR1 LNHNV and CDR2 YYDKDF (reference sequence). V was clipped by 1 base and J by 5 bases; unmatched bases: 7. The CDR3 protein is CATSRGQGSGETQYF. CDR3 DNA sequence: TGTGCCACCAGCAGAGGACAGGGATCGGGGGAGACCCAGTACTTC.

The genes are TRBV4-2 and TRBJ2-3; 8 bases match TRBD1. Germline values: CDR1 LGHNA, CDR2 YNFKEQ. With 1 base clipped from V and 4 bases from J, the junction kept 7 bases outside the gene matches. The CDR3 covers 16 residues. The chain's CDR3 is CASSQAGPGGADTQYF. For the CDR3, the DNA is TGTGCCAGCAGCCAAGCGGGGCCAGGGGGCGCAGATACGCAGTATTTT.

V gene TRBV29-1 combines with J gene TRBJ2-1; 7 bases are shared with TRBD1. V lost 7 bases to trimming and J lost 0 bases; unmatched junction nucleotides: 9. The CDR3 spans 15 residues. Germline V gene lookup returns CDR1 SQVTM and CDR2 ANQGSEA. This CDR3 reads CSAQNRGSSYNEQFF. CDR3 DNA: TGCAGCGCCCAAAACAGGGGAAGCTCCTACAATGAGCAGTTCTTC.

This rearrangement joins TRBV5-1 to TRBJ2-7, with a weak D call TRBD2 (6 bases). There are 13 residues in the CDR3. Per the germline V gene, CDR1 is SGHRS and CDR2 is YFSETQ. Trimming took 4 bases from V and 3 from J, leaving 11 bases between them. The CDR3 spells CASSPAGSYEQYF. The CDR3 DNA reads as TGCGCCAGCAGCCCCGCGGGGAGCTACGAGCAGTACTTC.

This clone came up a few times. One end of the junction is discordant with germline, which a read error may explain. The V and J genes are TRBV6-1 and TRBJ1-2; TRBD1 agrees at 8 bases. The germline V gene encodes CDR1 MNHNS and CDR2 SASEGT. The CDR3 has 14 amino acids. This CDR3 is CASLEGRGLLGYPF. In DNA form, the CDR3 reads TGTGCCAGCTTGGAGGGCAGGGGGCTTTTGGGCTACCCCTTC.

This clone was seen once. The CDR3 DNA follows: TGTGCCAGCAGCCGGGGACTAGCGGGCACAGATACGCAGTATTTT. Protein: CASSRGLAGTDTQYF. The chain joins TRBV7-3 to TRBJ2-3; 11 bases align to TRBD2. V lost 5 bases and J lost 1; bases outside the gene matches: 2. The CDR3 is made up of 15 amino acids. Looked up from germline, CDR1 is SGHTA and CDR2 is FQGTGA.

This clone appeared a few times. The chain employs TRBV28 and TRBJ1-4, with TRBD1 as a possible D gene (6 bases). V was cut by 4 bases and J by 14 bases, with 17 bases left in between. The germline V gene encodes CDR1 MDHEN and CDR2 SYDVKM. This CDR3 is 13 amino acids long. The CDR3 DNA follows: TGTGCCAGCAGTTCCCTTTCGTTTCAGGGGCTGTTTTTT. Its protein is CASSSLSFQGLFF.

This clone has just one count. The V gene is TRBV19, the J gene TRBJ1-4, with a tentative D call TRBD1 (6 bases). The germline gives CDR1 LNHDA, CDR2 SQIVND (reference sequence). The CDR3 covers 15 residues. V was pared by 9 bases and J by 0 bases, with 14 bases between. CDR3 sequence (DNA): TGTGCCAGCTCCGGACAGCTAGCAACTAATGAAAAACTGTTTTTT. Its protein product is CASSGQLATNEKLFF.

The CDR3 DNA follows: TGTGCCAGCAGCTCTAGCGGGACAGGAGAGACCCAGTACTTC. Encoded protein: CASSSSGTGETQYF. The chain recombines TRBV7-3 with TRBJ2-5; perhaps TRBD2 as D (9 bases). CDR3 size: 14 residues. V lost 4 bases and J 4 bases, leaving 13 bases between the germline ends. Looked up from germline, CDR1 is SGHTA and CDR2 is FQGTGA.

This clone was detected only a few times. The genes are TRBV18 and TRBJ1-5, with D perhaps TRBD1 (6 bases). V lost 6 bases to trimming and J lost 3 bases, with 15 bases between them. The CDR3 has 15 residues. The germline V gene encodes CDR1 KGHSH and CDR2 LQKENI. The CDR3 sequence: CASSREGVTNQPQHF. The CDR3 region has the DNA TGTGCCAGCTCCCGCGAGGGGGTTACCAATCAGCCCCAGCATTTT.

The chain uses TRBV28 and TRBJ1-5, with D unclear. Trimming took 6 bases from V and 11 from J, leaving 11 bases between them. CDR1 is MDHEN, CDR2 SYDVKM, per germline. The CDR3 runs 11 residues. The CDR3 DNA reads TGTGCCAGCAGCTTCGGGGTGGCCCAGCATTTT. Residues: CASSFGVAQHF.

The chain joins TRBV28 to TRBJ1-5; unclear D gene. Per the germline V gene, CDR1 is MDHEN and CDR2 is SYDVKM. This CDR3 comprises 12 residues. V lost 5 bases, J lost 1 base, and 3 bases lay in between. This CDR3 reads CASSVSNQPQHF. The CDR3 DNA follows: TGTGCCAGCAGTGTAAGCAATCAGCCCCAGCATTTT.

The chain combines TRBV27 with TRBJ1-5, with a weak D call TRBD1 (6 bases). CDR3 length equals 14 residues. The germline V gene encodes CDR1 MNHEY and CDR2 SMNVEV (reference sequence). V lost 6 bases and J lost 1, with 10 bases in between. The chain's CDR3 is CASRIQGSNQPQHF. CDR3 DNA sequence: TGTGCCAGCAGGATACAGGGCAGCAATCAGCCCCAGCATTTT.

The chain has TRBV7-6 and TRBJ2-5, with 7 bases aligning to TRBD1. The CDR3 spans 15 residues. The V gene's germline CDR1 is SGHVS and CDR2 FNYEAQ. V was pared by 5 bases and J by 4 bases, with 10 bases of the junction left unmatched. CDR3 amino acids: CASSRGGQVLETQYF. CDR3 bases: TGTGCCAGCAGCCGAGGCGGACAGGTCTTAGAGACCCAGTACTTC.

The CDR3 DNA reads as TGTGCCAGCAGCGTCAGCGGGAGGGCGTACAATGAGCAGTTCTTC. Protein sequence: CASSVSGRAYNEQFF. The J gene is TRBJ2-1, the V gene TRBV9, with TRBD2 matching over 10 bases. Germline values: CDR1 SGDLS, CDR2 YYNGEE. Germline trimming cut 2 bases from V and 4 bases from J; bases unmatched to any gene: 3. This CDR3 is 15 amino acids long.

This rearrangement joins TRBV30 to TRBJ1-1, with D maybe TRBD1 (5 bases). The CDR3 length is 13 residues. The V end lost 8 bases, the J end lost 0 bases, and 13 bases lay between the germline ends. Germline values: CDR1 GTSNPN, CDR2 SVGIG (reference sequence). The CDR3 is CARQNNMNTEAFF. CDR3 nucleotide sequence: TGTGCCCGACAGAATAACATGAACACTGAAGCTTTCTTT.

The V gene is TRBV30, the J gene TRBJ1-1; TRBD1 might be the D (5 bases). The V gene's germline CDR1 is GTSNPN and CDR2 SVGIG (reference sequence). The length of the CDR3 is 13 residues. V lost 3 bases to trimming and J lost 2 bases, with 10 bases between them. The CDR3 coding sequence is TGTGCCTGGAGGAGACAGCGAAACACTGAAGCTTTCTTT. Its protein is CAWRRQRNTEAFF.

The CDR3 bases are TGTGCCAGCAGCCAAGTCCTAGCGGGAGTCAATGAGCAGTTCTTC. Protein product: CASSQVLAGVNEQFF. The J gene is TRBJ2-1, the V gene TRBV4-2, with 10 bases fitting TRBD2. Germline assignment: CDR1 LGHNA and CDR2 YNFKEQ. This CDR3 spans 15 amino acids. Losses at the gene ends were 1 base for V and 6 bases for J; bases not matched to a gene: 3.

In this sample, this clone turned up a few times. Other DNA sequences from this sample encode an identical CDR3 as well. The chain joins TRBV2 to TRBJ2-7, with TRBD1 as a possible D gene (6 bases). Germline-derived CDR1 and CDR2 are SNHLY and FYNNEI. V was clipped by 4 bases and J by 3 bases, with 10 bases between them. This CDR3 has 13 residues. This chain's CDR3 is CASSARTVYEQYF. In DNA form, the CDR3 reads TGTGCCAGCAGTGCGAGGACAGTCTACGAGCAGTACTTC.

The chain joins TRBV6-1 to TRBJ1-5, with D unclear. The CDR3 loop spans 11 amino acids. V was trimmed by 1 base and J by 9 bases, leaving 4 bases between them. CDR1 and CDR2 from the germline V gene are MNHNS and SASEGT. CDR3 DNA sequence: TGTGCCAGCAGTGAAGACTTGCCCCAGCATTTT. Translation: CASSEDLPQHF.